This T cell receptor beta chain was captured in a study of CD8 T cells in ankylosing spondylitis. The trim removed 5 bases at V and 4 bases at J, leaving 3 bases unmatched. The germline V gene has CDR1 DFQATT and CDR2 SNEGSKA (reference sequence). The CDR3 extends over 13 amino acids. Each CDR3 protein is one row after TCRdb ran MiXCR on the 5' RACE reads. The profile shows 230,000 or so distinct CDR3 sequences, more than 20% of them singletons. This TCR was recovered from a male donor with ankylosing spondylitis or in good health (not recorded which). Sequenced input: blood, either unsorted or a sorted T cell fraction (not recorded which). The chain links TRBV20-1 to TRBJ1-4, with TRBD1 identical over 8 bases. CDR3 residues: CSAYRGGNEKLFF. The CDR3 DNA is TGCAGTGCTTACAGGGGGGGTAATGAAAAACTGTTTTTT.